These T cell receptor beta chains were read from a single sample in a study of blood T cell repertoires in COVID-19. Only in-frame clones appear in the TCRdb table, and some are missing; sequencing was by immunoSEQ multiplex PCR. Here the sample spans about 68,000 clones, 85% being singletons. Sequencing input: peripheral blood. The receptors derive from a man between 50 and 59 years old with acute or convalescent COVID-19. Both conserved end residues are part of each CDR3. The D gene is left open where the match is weak. For some rows the clone size is stated as once, few or many, or as a class when expanded; others skip it.

abundance	d_gene	v_gene	j_gene	CDR3aa	CDR3nt
.	TRBD1	TRBV6-5	TRBJ1-1	CASSDRGGTEAFF	TGTGCCAGCAGCGACAGGGGAGGGACTGAAGCTTTCTTT
.	.	TRBV12-5	TRBJ1-5	CASGLGGGPQHF	TGTGCTAGTGGTTTGGGCGGAGGGCCCCAGCATTTT
few	.	TRBV3-1/TRBV3-2	TRBJ2-7	CASSQGVTGSYEQYF	TGTGCCAGCAGCCAAGGTGTGACAGGATCCTACGAGCAGTACTTC
few	TRBD1	TRBV30	TRBJ1-4	CAWSVRGTADEKLFF	TGTGCCTGGAGTGTCAGGGGGACTGCTGATGAAAAACTGTTTTTT
.	.	TRBV3-1/TRBV3-2	TRBJ2-1	CASSQDAAAGEQFF	TGTGCCAGCAGCCAAGATGCAGCGGCAGGTGAGCAGTTCTTC
few	.	TRBV5-6	TRBJ1-6	CASSTVNSPLHF	TGTGCCAGCAGCACAGTGAATTCACCCCTCCACTTT
.	TRBD1	TRBV24-1	TRBJ2-1	CATSDLRGQGNGDEQFF	TGTGCCACCAGTGATTTGCGGGGACAGGGGAATGGTGATGAGCAGTTCTTC
once	TRBD1	TRBV7-2	TRBJ1-2	CASSYKPGQTNYGYTF	TGTGCCAGCAGCTATAAACCGGGACAGACGAACTATGGCTACACCTTC
.	.	TRBV5-6	TRBJ1-3	CASSFSNSGNTIYF	TGTGCCAGCAGCTTCAGTAACTCTGGAAACACCATATATTTT
.	.	TRBV30	TRBJ1-6	CAWSVLSGREGSPLHF	TGTGCCTGGAGTGTACTATCCGGCAGGGAAGGTTCACCCCTCCACTTT
.	.	TRBV5-4	TRBJ1-4	CASSLQENEKLFF	TGTGCCAGCAGCTTACAGGAAAATGAAAAACTGTTTTTT
.	TRBD2	TRBV6-5	TRBJ2-2	CASSYELAGVTGELFF	TGTGCCAGCAGTTACGAGCTAGCGGGGGTAACCGGGGAGCTGTTTTTT
.	TRBD1	TRBV28	TRBJ2-2	CASSFLGTANTGELFF	TGTGCCAGCAGTTTCCTCGGGACAGCGAACACCGGGGAGCTGTTTTTT
.	.	TRBV7-3	TRBJ2-2	CASSSTQWTGELFF	TGTGCCAGCAGCTCCACCCAGTGGACCGGGGAGCTGTTTTTT
.	TRBD2	TRBV9	TRBJ2-3	CASSPGAGGRGDTQYF	TGTGCCAGCAGCCCAGGAGCGGGGGGGCGTGGAGATACGCAGTATTTT
.	.	TRBV24-1	TRBJ2-7	CATSDAGAYEQYF	TGTGCCACCAGTGATGCCGGGGCCTACGAGCAGTACTTC
.	TRBD1	TRBV11-2	TRBJ1-2	CASSPNRGSGGYTF	TGTGCCAGCAGCCCTAACAGGGGGTCGGGTGGCTACACCTTC
.	.	TRBV28	TRBJ1-6	CASSPEDRLVSPLHF	TGTGCCAGCAGTCCTGAGGATCGACTGGTTTCACCCCTCCACTTT
.	.	TRBV19	TRBJ2-5	CASSIFYPEETQYF	TGTGCCAGTAGTATTTTCTACCCCGAGGAGACCCAGTACTTC
.	TRBD1	TRBV23-1	TRBJ2-3	CAINRGRGTDTQYF	TGCGCCATTAACAGGGGGCGGGGAACAGATACGCAGTATTTT
.	.	TRBV11-2	TRBJ2-1	CASSPFGGVPGNEQFF	TGTGCCAGCAGCCCATTCGGCGGGGTCCCAGGGAATGAGCAGTTCTTC
once	.	TRBV25-1	TRBJ1-2	CASSIHTMDIYGYTF	TGTGCCAGCAGTATCCACACGATGGACATTTATGGCTACACCTTC
.	.	TRBV4-1	TRBJ2-3	CASSQIIRTDTQYF	TGCGCCAGCAGCCAAATCATCCGCACAGATACGCAGTATTTT
.	.	TRBV13	TRBJ2-1	CASSLRYDEQFF	TGTGCCAGCAGCTTGCGATATGATGAGCAGTTCTTC
once	TRBD1	TRBV27	TRBJ1-1	CASIKVPGQGNTEAFF	TGTGCCAGCATCAAAGTCCCGGGACAGGGGAACACTGAAGCTTTCTTT
.	.	TRBV7-9	TRBJ1-4	CASSFWGLGGYNEKLFF	TGTGCCAGCAGCTTTTGGGGCCTAGGGGGTTATAATGAAAAACTGTTTTTT
.	TRBD1	TRBV12-5	TRBJ1-2	CASGLMTGGEKDYGYTF	TGTGCTAGTGGTCTAATGACAGGGGGCGAAAAGGACTATGGCTACACCTTC
.	TRBD1	TRBV2	TRBJ1-2	CASMPAGTANYGYTF	TGTGCCAGCATGCCTGCCGGGACAGCAAACTATGGCTACACCTTC
.	TRBD1	TRBV10-2	TRBJ2-1	CASRTRTGGTYNEQFF	TGCGCCAGCAGAACTCGGACAGGGGGTACCTACAATGAGCAGTTCTTC
.	.	TRBV6-1	TRBJ2-3	CASSEKPGYTDTQYF	TGTGCCAGCAGTGAAAAACCGGGGTACACAGATACGCAGTATTTT
.	TRBD1	TRBV5-4	TRBJ2-5	CASSRDREETQYF	TGTGCCAGCAGTCGGGACAGGGAGGAAACCCAGTACTTC
.	.	TRBV10-3	TRBJ2-3	CAILSGGADTQYF	TGTGCCATCCTTTCTGGCGGGGCAGATACGCAGTATTTT
.	TRBD2	TRBV5-4	TRBJ2-7	CASSLGLAVGSYEQYF	TGTGCCAGCAGCTTGGGACTAGCGGTTGGCTCCTACGAGCAGTACTTC
.	.	TRBV19	TRBJ1-5	CASSISGENQPQHF	TGTGCCAGTAGTATCTCGGGGGAAAATCAGCCCCAGCATTTT